The 26 T cell receptor beta chains below were found in one sample sequenced in a study of technical replicates of blood from a handful of donors. Libraries were prepared by immunoSEQ multiplex PCR; TCRdb keeps only in-frame clonotypes and omits some of them. The sample lists about 70,000 clones, 85% to 95% occurring once. Specimen: T cells isolated from PBMCs. These receptors were obtained from a human donor in good health.

V usage is TRBV20-1 and J usage is TRBJ2-4, with D perhaps matching TRBD1 (6 bases). V gave up 6 bases and J gave up 12 bases, with 15 bases separating them. CDR1 and CDR2 from the germline V gene are DFQATT and SNEGSKA (reference sequence). The CDR3 consists of 11 residues. CDR3 nucleotide sequence: TGCAGTGCCTCCAGGCAGGGGAGTCAGTACTTC. Its translation: CSASRQGSQYF.

The V gene is TRBV27, the J gene TRBJ1-2, with 7 bases matching TRBD1. V was pared by 5 bases and J by 8 bases, with 11 bases of the junction left unmatched. The CDR3 is 14 residues long. Germline CDR1 is MNHEY and CDR2 is SMNVEV (reference sequence). DNA of the CDR3: TGTGCCAGCAGTCATCACAAGACAGGGCAAGGCTACACCTTC. Amino acids: CASSHHKTGQGYTF.

The chain uses TRBV5-4 and TRBJ1-1, with TRBD1 matching over 9 bases. J was trimmed by 2 bases and V by 3 bases; bases with no gene match: 5. Germline CDR1 SGHNT, CDR2 YYREEE (reference sequence). This CDR3 has 15 residues. The CDR3 bases are TGTGCCAGCAGCTGGGGGACAGGGAGAAACACTGAAGCTTTCTTT. Amino acids: CASSWGTGRNTEAFF.

The chain couples TRBV5-1 to TRBJ2-2; TRBD1 matches 7 bases. The CDR3 is 15 amino acids. Germline CDR1 SGHRS, CDR2 YFSETQ. V shed 4 bases and J 6 bases; nucleotides not matched to a gene: 9. CDR3 loop: CASSDWDSESGELFF. The DNA of the CDR3 is TGCGCCAGCAGCGACTGGGACAGTGAGTCCGGGGAGCTGTTTTTT.

This rearrangement joins TRBV18 to TRBJ1-3, with D tentatively TRBD1 (6 bases). Trimming pared 6 bases from V and 2 bases from J, leaving 11 bases between. This CDR3 region has 14 residues. Germline V gene data show CDR1 as KGHSH and CDR2 as LQKENI. Written as DNA, the CDR3 is TGTGCCAGCTCTTTTCAGGGGACTGGAAACACCATATATTTT. This translates into CASSFQGTGNTIYF.

This sequence joins TRBV6-1 and TRBJ1-1; tentative D call: TRBD1 (6 bases). CDR1 is MNHNS, CDR2 SASEGT, per germline. Trimming stripped 1 base from V and 6 bases from J, with 15 bases between. CDR3 length: 15 amino acids. The chain's CDR3 is CASSEDTGLSAEAFF. The CDR3 DNA follows: TGTGCCAGCAGTGAAGATACAGGGTTAAGCGCTGAAGCTTTCTTT.

This sequence joins TRBV29-1 and TRBJ1-1; D ambiguous. The V gene's germline CDR1 is SQVTM and CDR2 ANQGSEA. V dropped 7 bases and J dropped 0 bases, with 12 bases sitting between them. The CDR3 runs to 13 residues. In nucleotides, the CDR3 is TGCAGCGGGCGGGCCACATTGAACACTGAAGCTTTCTTT. Translation gives CSGRATLNTEAFF.

The rearrangement joins TRBV7-9 to TRBJ1-1; 7 bases are shared with TRBD1. With V trimmed by 5 bases and J by 1 base, 4 bases remained unmatched. In germline, CDR1 is SEHNR, CDR2 FQNEAQ (reference sequence). The CDR3 is made up of 14 amino acids. CDR3 protein: CASSRRGQNTEAFF. The DNA of the CDR3 is TGTGCCAGCAGCCGTAGGGGGCAGAACACTGAAGCTTTCTTT.

The chain recombines TRBV28 with TRBJ1-5; D call uncertain. The length of the CDR3 is 12 residues. Germline V gives CDR1 MDHEN, CDR2 SYDVKM. Trimming took 2 bases from V and 9 from J, leaving 8 bases between them. Written as DNA, the CDR3 is TGTGCCAGCAGTTTACCCCGGTGGCCCCAGCATTTT. This gives the protein CASSLPRWPQHF.

The sample holds one count of this clone. The rearrangement uses TRBV7-9 and TRBJ2-5; weak D call: TRBD1 (7 bases). Trimming cost V 1 base and J 4 bases, with 19 bases left between them. Germline V CDR1 and CDR2: SEHNR, FQNEAQ (reference sequence). The CDR3 has 17 residues. CDR3 nucleotides: TGTGCCAGCAGCTTAGAGGTTGCGGGGCAGGGGGGAGAGACCCAGTACTTC. Its protein is CASSLEVAGQGGETQYF.

This clone came up once. The V call is TRBV28, the J call TRBJ1-1; perhaps TRBD1 as D (5 bases). Germline CDR1 MDHEN, CDR2 SYDVKM. The germline V and J ends were trimmed by 0 bases and 8 bases, with 7 bases remaining between them. This CDR3 contains 12 residues. The CDR3 DNA reads as TGTGCCAGCAGTTTATGGGGGCAGGAAGCTTTCTTT. Translation: CASSLWGQEAFF.

The chain carries TRBV29-1 and TRBJ2-7; 7 bases map to TRBD1. Germline CDR1 and CDR2: SQVTM and ANQGSEA. V was pared by 7 bases and J by 6 bases, with 15 bases of the junction left unmatched. This CDR3 is 14 amino acids long. In nucleotides, the CDR3 is TGCAGCGGGACGAACGGGCTGACAGGGAGCGAGCAGTACTTC. Protein sequence: CSGTNGLTGSEQYF.

The rearrangement uses TRBV18 and TRBJ1-1, with D uncertain. Germline CDR1 is KGHSH and CDR2 is LQKENI. V was shortened by 3 bases and J by 4 bases, with 12 bases between the two germline ends. The CDR3 covers 14 residues. The CDR3 bases are TGTGCCAGCTCACCTTCTGGGCAGATCACTGAAGCTTTCTTT. Translation: CASSPSGQITEAFF.

The chain links TRBV7-9 to TRBJ2-5; 7 positions agree with TRBD2. The J segment lost 2 bases and the V segment lost 5 bases, leaving 8 bases of the junction unmatched. The germline V gene encodes CDR1 SEHNR and CDR2 FQNEAQ (reference sequence). CDR3 length: 15 amino acids. CDR3 DNA sequence: TGTGCCAGCAGCCGCCCCCGGGGGGAACAAGAGACCCAGTACTTC. Protein sequence: CASSRPRGEQETQYF.

The chain is built from TRBV27 and TRBJ1-2, with D uncertain. Germline CDR1 is MNHEY and CDR2 is SMNVEV (reference sequence). The length of the CDR3 is 17 residues. V dropped 4 bases and J dropped 4 bases, with 22 bases sitting between them. The CDR3 loop reads CASSSRVSGVGPYGYTF. Here the CDR3 DNA reads TGTGCCAGCAGTTCCCGCGTTTCCGGGGTAGGTCCCTATGGCTACACCTTC.

V usage is TRBV6-6 and J usage is TRBJ2-5; TRBD2 aligns across 10 bases. Germline CDR1 reads MNHNY; CDR2 reads SVGAGI (reference sequence). The CDR3 totals 16 residues. Losses at the gene ends were 5 bases for V and 0 bases for J; bases not matched to a gene: 6. For the CDR3, the DNA is TGTGCCAGCAGTCTAAGGACTAGCGGATACCAAGAGACCCAGTACTTC. Translating it yields CASSLRTSGYQETQYF.

The V gene is TRBV5-1, the J gene TRBJ1-2, with 7 bases fitting TRBD1. The CDR3 has 15 amino acids. V was clipped by 0 bases and J by 1 base; unmatched bases: 3. Germline lookup yields CDR1 SGHRS and CDR2 YFSETQ. CDR3 sequence reads: CASSLEGAFNYGYTF. CDR3 bases: TGCGCCAGCAGCTTGGAGGGGGCGTTTAACTATGGCTACACCTTC.

The chain recombines TRBV2 with TRBJ1-2; TRBD1 matches at 9 bases. The germline V gene has CDR1 SNHLY and CDR2 FYNNEI. Trimming removed 7 bases from V and 5 bases from J; junction bases left unmatched: 8. CDR3 length: 14 residues. The CDR3 nucleotides read TGTGCCAGCAAATGGGGACAGGGCTTGTATGGCTACACCTTC. This encodes CASKWGQGLYGYTF.

The J gene is TRBJ1-2, the V gene TRBV11-2, with a weak D call TRBD1 (5 bases). This CDR3 has 16 residues. Germline V gene sequence: CDR1 SGHAT, CDR2 FQNNGV. V gave up 2 bases and J gave up 0 bases, with 13 bases separating them. The CDR3 is CASSLIGTGANYGYTF. CDR3 bases: TGTGCCAGCAGCTTAATCGGTACAGGAGCTAACTATGGCTACACCTTC.

This clone appeared once. The V gene is TRBV6-1, the J gene TRBJ2-5; a weak D match, TRBD1 (6 bases). Trimming left V 3 bases short and J 5 bases short, with 19 bases between. The CDR3 extends over 16 amino acids. Germline values: CDR1 MNHNS, CDR2 SASEGT. CDR3 coding DNA: TGTGCCAGCAGTGAGGAAAACCGATTGAGGGGGGAGACCCAGTACTTC. It codes for CASSEENRLRGETQYF.

The rearrangement links TRBV11-3 to TRBJ2-1, with TRBD2 matching over 9 bases. Germline CDR1 reads SGHNT; CDR2 reads YENEEA. Trimming took 1 base from V and 5 from J; bases not matched to a gene: 6. CDR3 size: 16 residues. CDR3 bases: TGTGCCAGCAGCTTAGCCCCAGCGGGAGGCCACAATGAGCAGTTCTTC. Its protein product is CASSLAPAGGHNEQFF.

The V and J genes are TRBV6-6 and TRBJ1-1, with 7 positions matching TRBD1. This CDR3 spans 14 amino acids. The V segment lost 4 bases and the J segment 4 bases; nucleotides outside the gene matches: 6. Germline CDR1 and CDR2: MNHNY and SVGAGI (reference sequence). The CDR3 DNA reads as TGTGCCAGCAGTTCATATACAGGGGCCACTGAAGCTTTCTTT. Its translation: CASSSYTGATEAFF.

The genes are TRBV4-2 and TRBJ2-1; possible D gene TRBD2, 6 bases. This CDR3 has 15 residues. CDR1 is LGHNA and CDR2 is YNFKEQ in the germline V gene. Trimming shortened V by 1 base and J by 4 bases, and 11 bases separated the two germline ends. The CDR3 DNA sequence: TGTGCCAGCAGCCAAGGGGACTTAAGTTACAATGAGCAGTTCTTC. Amino acid sequence: CASSQGDLSYNEQFF.

The chain combines TRBV7-7 with TRBJ2-7; TRBD1 matches at 9 bases. Germline V CDR1 and CDR2: SSHAT, FNYEAQ (reference sequence). CDR3 size: 14 residues. V lost 3 bases, J lost 5 bases, and 5 bases stayed unmatched. The CDR3 here is CASSLLGQGHEQYF. The CDR3 bases are TGTGCCAGCAGCTTGCTGGGACAGGGCCACGAGCAGTACTTC.

The gene calls are TRBV28 and TRBJ1-4; TRBD1 matches at 7 bases. J lost 1 base, V lost 3 bases, and 8 bases had no gene match. CDR3 length: 17 amino acids. Germline loops: CDR1 MDHEN, CDR2 SYDVKM. The CDR3, as DNA: TGTGCCAGCAGTTTTAGACAGGGAATGGAAACTAATGAAAAACTGTTTTTT. It specifies CASSFRQGMETNEKLFF.

V is TRBV5-4 and J is TRBJ2-6; unclear D gene. Germline loops: CDR1 SGHNT, CDR2 YYREEE (reference sequence). V shed 1 base and J shed 4 bases, with 6 bases lying between them. This CDR3 comprises 14 residues. The DNA for the CDR3 is TGTGCCAGCAGCTTGTCCAGGGGGGCCAACGTCCTGACTTTC. Translated, it gives CASSLSRGANVLTF. Complete variable domain (other parts from reference TRBV5-4 and TRBJ2-6): ETGVTQSPTHLIKTRGQQVTLRCSSQSGHNTVSWYQQALGQGPQFIFQYYREEENGRGNFPPRFSGLQFPNYSSELNVNALELDDSALYLCASSLSRGANVLTFGAGSRLTVL.